The entry below gives a single T cell receptor (beta chain) sequence along with its context. The data are from a study of cytomegalovirus exposure and HLA in healthy donors. Profiled with immunoSEQ multiplex PCR; TCRdb holds only in-frame clones, not every one. The repertoire consists of roughly 50,000 clones, with about 92% occurring once and the leading ten covering around 9.2%. Germline values: CDR1 SGHTA, CDR2 FQGTGA. This CDR3 spans 13 amino acids. V was clipped by 1 base and J by 4 bases, with 7 bases between them. The chain carries TRBV7-3 and TRBJ1-1; no definite D call. The sequencing sample was made of PBMCs. The receptor comes from a woman younger than 30 in good health and CMV-seropositive. The DNA for the CDR3 is TGTGCCAGCAGCTTAAGTTACGGCACTGAAGCTTTCTTT. Its protein is CASSLSYGTEAFF.